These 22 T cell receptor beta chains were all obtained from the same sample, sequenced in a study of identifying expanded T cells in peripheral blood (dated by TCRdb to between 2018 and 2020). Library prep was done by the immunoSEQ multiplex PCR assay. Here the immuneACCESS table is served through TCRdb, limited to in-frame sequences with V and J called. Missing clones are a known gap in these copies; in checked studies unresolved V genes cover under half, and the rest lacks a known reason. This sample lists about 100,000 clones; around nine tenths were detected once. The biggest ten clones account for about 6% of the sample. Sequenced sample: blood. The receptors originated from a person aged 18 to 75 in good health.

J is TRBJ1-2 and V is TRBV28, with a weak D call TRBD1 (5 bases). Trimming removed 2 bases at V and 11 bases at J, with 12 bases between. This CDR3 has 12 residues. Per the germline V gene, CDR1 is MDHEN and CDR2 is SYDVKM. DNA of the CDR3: TGTGCCAGCAGTTTAAAGACAGTGGCTTACACCTTC. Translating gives CASSLKTVAYTF.

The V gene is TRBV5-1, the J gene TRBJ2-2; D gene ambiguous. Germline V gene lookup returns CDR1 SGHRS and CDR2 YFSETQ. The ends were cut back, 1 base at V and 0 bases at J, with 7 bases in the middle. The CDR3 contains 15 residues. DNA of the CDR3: TGCGCCAGCAGCTTGACAGCTACGAACACCGGGGAGCTGTTTTTT. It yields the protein CASSLTATNTGELFF.

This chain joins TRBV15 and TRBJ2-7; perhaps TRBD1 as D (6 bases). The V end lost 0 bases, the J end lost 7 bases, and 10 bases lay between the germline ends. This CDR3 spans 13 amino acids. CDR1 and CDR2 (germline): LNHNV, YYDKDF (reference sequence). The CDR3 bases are TGTGCCACCAGCAGAGACTCAGACAGGGAGCAGTACTTC. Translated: CATSRDSDREQYF.

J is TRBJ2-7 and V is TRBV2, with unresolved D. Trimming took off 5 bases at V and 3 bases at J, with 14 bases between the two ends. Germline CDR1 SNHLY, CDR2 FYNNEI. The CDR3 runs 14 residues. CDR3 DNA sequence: TGTGCCAGCAGTACCCTGCAGCTAGACTACGAGCAGTACTTC. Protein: CASSTLQLDYEQYF.

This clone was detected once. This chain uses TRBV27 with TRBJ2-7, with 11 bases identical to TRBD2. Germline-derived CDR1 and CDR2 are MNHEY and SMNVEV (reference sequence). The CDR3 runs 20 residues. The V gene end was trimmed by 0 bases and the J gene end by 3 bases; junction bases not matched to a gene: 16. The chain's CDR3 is CASSLSHSGRAGWRGYEQYF. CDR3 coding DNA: TGTGCCAGCAGTTTATCTCATAGCGGGAGGGCCGGTTGGAGAGGCTACGAGCAGTACTTC.

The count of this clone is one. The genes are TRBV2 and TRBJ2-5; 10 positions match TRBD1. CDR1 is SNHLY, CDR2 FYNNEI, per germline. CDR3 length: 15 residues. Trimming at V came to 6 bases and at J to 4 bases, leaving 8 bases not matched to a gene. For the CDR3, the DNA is TGTGCCAGCAGCCTCGGGACAGGGGTAGTAGAGACCCAGTACTTC. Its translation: CASSLGTGVVETQYF.

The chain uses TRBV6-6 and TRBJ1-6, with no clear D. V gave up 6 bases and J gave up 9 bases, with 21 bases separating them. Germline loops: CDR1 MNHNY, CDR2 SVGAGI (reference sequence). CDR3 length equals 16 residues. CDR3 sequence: CASSLGNLVDSSPLHF. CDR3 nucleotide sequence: TGTGCCAGCAGCCTCGGCAACCTTGTCGATAGTTCACCCCTCCACTTT.

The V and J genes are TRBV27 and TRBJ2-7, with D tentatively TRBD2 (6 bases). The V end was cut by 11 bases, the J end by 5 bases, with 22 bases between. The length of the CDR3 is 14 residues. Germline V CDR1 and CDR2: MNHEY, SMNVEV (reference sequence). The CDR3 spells CAGAELGTPHEQYF. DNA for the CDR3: TGTGCCGGCGCCGAGCTCGGGACTCCCCACGAGCAGTACTTC.

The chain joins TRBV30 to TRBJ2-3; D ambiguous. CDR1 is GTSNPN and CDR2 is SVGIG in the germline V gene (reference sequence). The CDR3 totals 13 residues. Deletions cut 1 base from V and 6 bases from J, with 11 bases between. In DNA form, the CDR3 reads TGTGCCTGGAGTGGCCTGATAGCCGATACGCAGTATTTT. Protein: CAWSGLIADTQYF.

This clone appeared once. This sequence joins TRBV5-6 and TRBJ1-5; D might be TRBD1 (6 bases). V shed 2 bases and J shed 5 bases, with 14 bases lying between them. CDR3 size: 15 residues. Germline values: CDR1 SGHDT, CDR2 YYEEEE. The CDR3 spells CASSLKGQDHQPQHF. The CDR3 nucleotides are TGTGCCAGCAGCTTAAAGGGACAAGATCATCAGCCCCAGCATTTT.

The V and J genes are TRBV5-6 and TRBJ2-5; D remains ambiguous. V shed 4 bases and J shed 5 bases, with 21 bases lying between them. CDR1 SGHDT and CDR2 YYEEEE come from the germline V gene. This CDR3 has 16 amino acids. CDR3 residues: CASSTNELMGLETQYF. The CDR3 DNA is TGTGCCAGCAGCACGAACGAGCTGATGGGGTTGGAGACCCAGTACTTC.

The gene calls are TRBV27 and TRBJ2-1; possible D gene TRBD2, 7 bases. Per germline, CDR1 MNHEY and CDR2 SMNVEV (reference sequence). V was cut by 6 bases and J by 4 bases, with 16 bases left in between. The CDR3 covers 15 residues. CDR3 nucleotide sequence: TGTGCCAGCAGCCGGGGGCGGGAGAGGTACAATGAGCAGTTCTTC. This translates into CASSRGRERYNEQFF.

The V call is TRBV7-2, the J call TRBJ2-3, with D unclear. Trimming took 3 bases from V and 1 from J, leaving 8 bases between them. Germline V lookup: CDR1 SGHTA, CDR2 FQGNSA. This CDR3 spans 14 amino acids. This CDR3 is CASSLVGGTDTQYF. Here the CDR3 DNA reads TGTGCCAGCAGCTTGGTTGGGGGCACAGATACGCAGTATTTT. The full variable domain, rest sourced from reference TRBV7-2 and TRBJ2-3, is GAGVSQSPSNKVTEKGKDVELRCDPISGHTALYWYRQSLGQGLEFLIYFQGNSAPDKSGLPSDRFSAERTGGSVSTLTIQRTQQEDSAVYLCASSLVGGTDTQYFGPGTRLTVL.

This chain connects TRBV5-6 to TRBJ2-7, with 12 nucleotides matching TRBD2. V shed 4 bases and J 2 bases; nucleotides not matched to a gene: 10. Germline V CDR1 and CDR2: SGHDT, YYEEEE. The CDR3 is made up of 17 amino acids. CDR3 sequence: CASSLWGSSGRAYEQYF. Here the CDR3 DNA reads TGTGCCAGCAGCCTATGGGGGTCTAGCGGGAGGGCCTACGAGCAGTACTTC. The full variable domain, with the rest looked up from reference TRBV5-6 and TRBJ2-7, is DAGVTQSPTHLIKTRGQQVTLRCSPKSGHDTVSWYQQALGQGPQFIFQYYEEEERQRGNFPDRFSGHQFPNYSSELNVNALLLGDSALYLCASSLWGSSGRAYEQYFGPGTRLTVT.

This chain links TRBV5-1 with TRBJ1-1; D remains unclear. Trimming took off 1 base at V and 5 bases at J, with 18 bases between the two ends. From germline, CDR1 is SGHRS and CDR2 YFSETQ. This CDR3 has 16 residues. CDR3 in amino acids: CASSLRDPTLGTEAFF. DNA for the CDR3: TGCGCCAGCAGCTTGCGTGACCCTACCTTGGGGACTGAAGCTTTCTTT.

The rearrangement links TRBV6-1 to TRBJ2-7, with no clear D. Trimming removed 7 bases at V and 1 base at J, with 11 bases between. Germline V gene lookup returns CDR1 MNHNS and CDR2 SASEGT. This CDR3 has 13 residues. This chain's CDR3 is CASMLTSSYEQYF. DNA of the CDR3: TGTGCCAGCATGCTGACCTCGTCCTACGAGCAGTACTTC.

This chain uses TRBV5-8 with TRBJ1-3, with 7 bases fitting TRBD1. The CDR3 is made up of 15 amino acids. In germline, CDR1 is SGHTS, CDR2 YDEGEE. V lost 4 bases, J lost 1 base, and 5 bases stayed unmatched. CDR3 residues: CASSEMTGSGNTIYF. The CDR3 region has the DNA TGTGCCAGCAGCGAGATGACAGGGTCTGGAAACACCATATATTTT.

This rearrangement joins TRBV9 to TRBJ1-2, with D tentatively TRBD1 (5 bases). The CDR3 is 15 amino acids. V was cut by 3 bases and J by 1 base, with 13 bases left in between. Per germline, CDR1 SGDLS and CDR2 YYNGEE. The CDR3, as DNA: TGTGCCAGCAGCGGGTCCCTACAGGATAACTATGGCTACACCTTC. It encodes CASSGSLQDNYGYTF.

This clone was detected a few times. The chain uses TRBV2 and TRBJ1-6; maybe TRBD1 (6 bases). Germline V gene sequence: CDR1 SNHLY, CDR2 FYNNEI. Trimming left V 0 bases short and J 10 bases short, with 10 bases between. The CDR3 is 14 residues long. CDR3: CASSEAATGSPLHF. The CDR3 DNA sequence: TGTGCCAGCAGTGAAGCCGCCACAGGGTCACCCCTCCACTTT.

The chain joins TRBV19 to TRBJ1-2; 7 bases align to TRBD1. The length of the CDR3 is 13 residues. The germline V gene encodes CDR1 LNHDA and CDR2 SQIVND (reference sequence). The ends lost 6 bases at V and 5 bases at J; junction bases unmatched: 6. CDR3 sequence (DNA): TGTGCCAGTAGCCATGACAGGGATTATGGCTACACCTTC. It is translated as CASSHDRDYGYTF.

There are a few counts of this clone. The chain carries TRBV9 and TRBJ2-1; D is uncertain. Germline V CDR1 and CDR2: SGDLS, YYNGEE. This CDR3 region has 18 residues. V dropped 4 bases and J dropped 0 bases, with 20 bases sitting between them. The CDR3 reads CASSPQLVGSSSYNEQFF. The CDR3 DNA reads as TGTGCCAGCAGCCCTCAATTGGTGGGATCGAGCTCCTACAATGAGCAGTTCTTC.

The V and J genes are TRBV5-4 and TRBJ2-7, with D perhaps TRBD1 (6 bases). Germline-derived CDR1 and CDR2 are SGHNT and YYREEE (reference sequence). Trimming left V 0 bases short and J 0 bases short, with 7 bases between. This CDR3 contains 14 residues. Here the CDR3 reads CASSLETGSYEQYF. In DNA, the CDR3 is TGTGCCAGCAGCTTGGAGACAGGCTCCTACGAGCAGTACTTC. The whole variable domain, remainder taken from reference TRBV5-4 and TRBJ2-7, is ETGVTQSPTHLIKTRGQQVTLRCSSQSGHNTVSWYQQALGQGPQFIFQYYREEENGRGNFPPRFSGLQFPNYSSELNVNALELDDSALYLCASSLETGSYEQYFGPGTRLTVT.